This paragraph covers one T cell receptor beta chain sequence. This clonotype has at least ten counts. It has no known antigen specificity. No base quality information exists; no much larger clone differs at one position. Library construction relied on 5' RACE. Instrument on record: Illumina HiSeq 2000. A universal primer binding site was added through template switching, and the final cDNA carried a unique molecular identifier so that TCR cDNA molecules could be counted accurately. Specific primers in the conserved constant-segment region were used to synthesize first-strand cDNA for TCR alpha and beta chains. To control for contamination, every cDNA library carried two barcodes: a SMART-Mk sample barcode plus Illumina barcodes. TruSeq adapter sequences and Illumina sample barcodes were added in two successive PCR steps. TCR alpha and beta cDNA libraries were sequenced on the Illumina HiSeq platform with custom primers. For the original study's pipeline: MiGEC was used to process raw reads and extract unique molecular identifiers, and MiXCR was used to find CDR3 positions. Recombination models were inferred per individual with the repgenHMM and IGoR tools using an EM algorithm. Shared clonotype analysis was performed with the tcR package in R, normalizing sharing by the product of cloneset sizes. Out-of-frame nonproductive sequences were analyzed to study raw recombination free of thymic and clonal selection effects. Through fastp at Q25 and MiXCR, TCRdb rebuilt clones from the public reads, retaining in-frame beta chains. Each CDR3 protein appears once, grouped with its most common genes and DNA. The V and J calls reflect TCRdb's pipeline rather than the authors' work. The sample profile shows 500,000 to 600,000 distinct CDR3 sequences; less than 25% of them were found once. About 0.99% of the sample is held by the ten biggest clonotypes.

All donors were healthy Caucasians. Three pairs of female monozygotic twins, all aged roughly 18 to 29 years, were included in the twin cohort. Positive isolation kits from Invitrogen were used to isolate the CD4+ and CD8+ T cell populations. The data derive from a study of identical twins (dated by TCRdb to the mid-2010s). Turning to the overall study: The study deep-sequenced TCR alpha and beta repertoires from monozygotic twins, unrelated adults of various ages and cord blood to test whether fetal clonotypes persist. To rule out contamination, replicate twin experiments were performed at different times with different library preparation protocols. The paper's findings and limits, for the study overall: The excess sharing between twins in beta out-of-frame sequences was weaker because fewer shared sequences reduced the signal-to-noise ratio. Abundant cord blood beta clonotypes had fewer insertions, young adult naive repertoires showed a similar but weaker trend, and memory repertoires showed no such trend. Because the same donors could not be followed over many years, conclusions were based on cross-sectional statistical analysis. Zero-insertion analyses could be partly confounded by invariant T cells such as MAIT and iNKT, though diverse VJ usage argued against such confounding for most clonotypes. Out-of-frame TCR alpha sharing in monozygotic twins was systematically underestimated by recombination models, whereas sharing between unrelated individuals was in agreement with the recombination models. Compared with coincidental sharing between unrelated individuals, out-of-frame TCR alpha sequences shared between twins showed an excess of sequences with low generation probability.

From the cysteine up to the phenylalanine, the CDR3 has a length of 14 residues. Only the CDR3 region is kept as DNA, spanning 42 bases read in frame from base 1. CDR1 DFQATT and CDR2 SNEGSKA were looked up in the germline V gene (reference sequence). V is pared back by 3 bases and J by 1 base, with 13 bases lying between the germline termini. A further study also used this sample, focusing on T cells expressing NK-cell markers. As the second study states: TCR beta-chain repertoires were profiled in sorted CD3+CD56+NKG2C+, CD3+CD56+NKG2C- and CD3+CD56-NKG2C+ T-cell subsets from roughly eight donors. Among the eight sequenced donors, seven were HCMV-seropositive and one was HCMV-seronegative. To restrict sorting to alphabetaTCR-expressing T cells, an anti-gammadeltaTCR antibody was added in several experiments. For roughly six donors, the dominant CD3+CD56+NKG2C+ clonotypes were among the top 10 CD8+ clonotypes and accounted for roughly 1.0-7.5% of CD8+ T cells. Those dominant clonotypes were again the most abundant among CD3+CD56-NKG2C+ cells in a few donors, at roughly 25-65%. Whether the expanded NKG2C-expressing T cell clones were specific for HCMV antigens was left unclear. Randomly selected healthy volunteers, three men and five women, were used as the eight sequenced donors. A commercial ELISA kit detecting HCMV-specific IgG in serum was used to determine HCMV serostatus. Reads were demultiplexed and grouped by UMI with MIGEC, and clonotypes were assembled and quantified with MiTCR. To remove erroneous sequences, TCR cDNA sequences were retained only when supported by two or more reads. The tcR package was used for downstream repertoire analysis, with clonotypes matched between fractions based on CDR3 nucleotide sequence plus V segment. VDJmatch was used to annotate antigen specificity against VDJdb, with one amino acid substitution in CDR3 allowed.

Source material: CD4+ T cells sorted from blood. The chain is assembled from TRBV20-1 and TRBJ2-7, with a weak D call of TRBD2 (5 bases match). The receptor comes from a woman younger than 30 in good health. For the CDR3, the sequence is CSASRLGVSYEQYF. The nucleotide sequence reads as follows: TGCAGTGCTAGCCGTCTCGGGGTGTCCTACGAGCAGTACTTC.